This TCR beta chain came from a study of cytomegalovirus exposure and HLA in healthy donors. Study summary: Genetic ancestry analysis placed about 80% of the 398 donors that were genotyped in the Caucasian-associated cluster. Study results and limitations: V- and J-gene trimming in TCR beta was tied to a missense DCLRE1C variant by an analysis performed later. Immune exposure data for these donors was limited to CMV serostatus. Later analysis placed DRB1 highest and HLA-C lowest in TCR association rates, which differed by HLA locus.

The study ran its PCR with 60 Vbeta and 13 Jbeta primers. Sequencing was performed with immunoSEQ multiplex PCR; in TCRdb, only in-frame clones are kept and a portion is missing. This table has 150,000 to 250,000 clones, under 90% appearing once. As concerns this clone: The antigen is undetermined.

The receptor's source is a boy aged 2 to 10 in good health and CMV-seronegative. What was sequenced was PBMCs.

In DNA, the CDR3 is TGTGCCATCAGTGAACAGTCCTTCACAGATACGCAGTATTTT. It yields the protein CAISEQSFTDTQYF. The chain couples TRBV10-3 to TRBJ2-3; no definite D call. Germline values: CDR1 ENHRY, CDR2 SYGVKD. The germline V and J ends were trimmed by 3 bases and 2 bases, with 9 bases remaining between them. The CDR3 has 14 residues.